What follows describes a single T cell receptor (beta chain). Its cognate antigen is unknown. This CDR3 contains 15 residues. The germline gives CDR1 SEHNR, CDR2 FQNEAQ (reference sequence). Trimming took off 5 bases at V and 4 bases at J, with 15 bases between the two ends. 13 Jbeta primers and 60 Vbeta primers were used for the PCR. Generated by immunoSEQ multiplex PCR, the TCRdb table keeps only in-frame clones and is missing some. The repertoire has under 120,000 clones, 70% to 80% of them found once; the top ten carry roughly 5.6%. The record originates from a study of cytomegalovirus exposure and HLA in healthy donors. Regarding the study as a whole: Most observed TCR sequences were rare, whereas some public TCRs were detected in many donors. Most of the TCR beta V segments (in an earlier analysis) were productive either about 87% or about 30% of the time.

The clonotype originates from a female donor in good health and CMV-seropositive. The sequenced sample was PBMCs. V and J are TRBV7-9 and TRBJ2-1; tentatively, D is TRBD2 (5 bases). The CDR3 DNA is TGTGCCAGCAGCGATAATAAGCCGGGGTACAATGAGCAGTTCTTC. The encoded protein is CASSDNKPGYNEQFF.